This is a list of T cell receptor beta chains from one sample in a study of tumor-infiltrating lymphocytes in primary liver carcinoma. One entry per CDR3 protein results from TCRdb running MiXCR on the multiplex PCR reads. The sample has almost 200,000 distinct CDR3 sequences, roughly 61% seen once. Sequencing input: peripheral blood. These receptor sequences come from a woman aged 55-70 years with primary liver carcinoma and hepatitis B virus infection. The CDR3 runs from the conserved cysteine through the conserved F or W. The D gene is left open where the match is weak. Part of the rows lack a size; the others show once, few, many or a class for expanded clones.

size	V	D	J	CDR3	DNA
.	TRBV7-9	TRBD2	TRBJ2-1	CASSFDRTQPGLAGRGDGQFF	TGTGCCAGCAGCTTCGACCGTACCCAGCCGGGACTAGCGGGGCGGGGCGATGGGCAGTTCTTT
many	TRBV29-1	.	TRBJ2-5	CSVFRGIQETQYF	TGCAGCGTTTTCAGGGGCATCCAAGAGACCCAGTACTTC
many	TRBV11-2	.	TRBJ2-2	CASSSLLGGELFF	TGTGCCAGCAGCTCCCTATTGGGCGGGGAGCTGTTTTTT
.	TRBV29-1	TRBD2	TRBJ2-1	CSVRGGTIGINEQFF	TGCAGCGTTCGGGGGGGGACTATTGGGATCAATGAGCAGTTCTTC
.	TRBV5-1	TRBD1	TRBJ2-7	CASSSGTESSYEQYF	TGCGCCAGCAGCTCCGGGACAGAGAGCTCCTACGAGCAGTACTTC
.	TRBV5-1	TRBD2	TRBJ2-1	CASGPSGTGEQFF	TGCGCCAGCGGTCCTAGCGGGACGGGTGAGCAGTTCTTC
.	TRBV11-3	.	TRBJ2-7	CASSRPRATGVEQYF	TGTGCCAGCAGCAGACCTCGAGCTACAGGCGTGGAACAGTACTTC
once	TRBV20-1	.	TRBJ2-1	CSARLLSLGSRSYNEQFF	TGCAGTGCTAGGCTCCTTTCCCTCGGGAGTCGGTCCTACAATGAGCAGTTCTTC
.	TRBV11-3	.	TRBJ2-2	CASSSRGGDSGELFF	TGTGCCAGCAGCTCAAGGGGGGGAGACAGCGGGGAGCTGTTTTTT
.	TRBV6-6	.	TRBJ2-7	CASNYSARLANYEQYF	TGTGCCAGCAATTACTCCGCGCGGCTAGCGAATTACGAGCAGTACTTC
.	TRBV6-5	.	TRBJ1-5	CASRARVGNQPQHF	TGTGCCAGCAGGGCACGGGTAGGCAATCAGCCCCAGCATTTT
.	TRBV5-1	TRBD1	TRBJ1-1	CASSGGQGVMMNTEAFF	TGCGCCAGCAGCGGGGGACAGGGGGTTATGATGAACACTGAAGCTTTCTTT
many	TRBV5-4	.	TRBJ2-4	CASSLPGNSAGAKNIQYF	TGTGCCAGCAGCTTACCCGGGAACTCCGCCGGGGCCAAAAACATTCAGTACTTC
.	TRBV7-9	.	TRBJ1-2	CASSTSGGELGYTF	TGTGCCAGCAGCACATCTGGGGGGGAGCTGGGCTACACCTTC
few	TRBV7-9	.	TRBJ2-7	CASSPQGAPYEQYF	TGTGCCAGCAGCCCACAGGGTGCCCCCTACGAGCAGTACTTC
once	TRBV29-1	TRBD2	TRBJ2-1	CSVAGLAGNIEHFF	TGCAGCGTTGCCGGCCTAGCGGGAAATATTGAGCACTTCTTC
few	TRBV7-9	.	TRBJ1-2	CASSLAVNYGYTF	TGTGCCAGCAGCTTAGCTGTTAACTATGGCTACACCTTC
.	TRBV28	TRBD1	TRBJ1-1	CASTVRGEAFF	TGTGCCAGCACCGTCAGGGGGGAAGCTTTCTTT
.	TRBV11-2	TRBD1	TRBJ2-4	CASSFSGLRTGGVSHF	TGTGCCAGCAGCTTTAGCGGCCTCAGGACAGGGGGCGTTTCGCACTTC
few	TRBV28	TRBD1	TRBJ2-5	CASSFWDRVLETQYF	TGTGCCAGCAGTTTTTGGGACAGGGTTTTGGAGACCCAGTACTTC
few	TRBV5-5	.	TRBJ2-6	CASSPGFSGANVLTF	TGTGCCAGCAGCCCGGGGTTTTCTGGGGCCAACGTCCTGACTTTC
.	TRBV28	TRBD1	TRBJ2-7	CASRQGAYEQYF	TGTGCCAGCAGACAGGGGGCGTACGAGCAGTACTTC
many	TRBV4-1	.	TRBJ2-3	CASSQGASDTQYF	TGCGCCAGCAGCCAAGGGGCATCCGATACGCAGTATTTT
.	TRBV12-3/TRBV12-4	.	TRBJ2-1	CASSLGPSGSGGDEQFF	TGTGCCAGCAGTTTAGGACCGTCCGGTAGCGGCGGTGACGAGCAGTTCTTC
once	TRBV6-5	.	TRBJ1-1	CASSSGGAHGWTETLF	TGTGCCAGCAGTAGTGGAGGGGCCCATGGTTGGACTGAAACTCTCTTT
few	TRBV24-1	.	TRBJ2-5	CATSTISRGTQETQYF	TGTGCCACCAGTACGATTTCCCGGGGCACTCAAGAGACCCAGTACTTC
many	TRBV12-3/TRBV12-4	TRBD2	TRBJ2-7	CASTNGLAEAYF	TGTGCCAGCACCAACGGACTAGCGGAGGCGTACTTC
.	TRBV6-2/TRBV6-3	.	TRBJ1-1	CASSLPRGARTEAFF	TGTGCCAGCAGTTTACCACGGGGGGCGAGAACTGAAGCTTTCTTT
once	TRBV7-9	.	TRBJ1-1	CASSSHLMNTEAFF	TGTGCCAGCAGCTCCCATCTAATGAACACTGAAGCTTTCTTT
.	TRBV11-1	.	TRBJ2-4	CASSFDRRNIQYF	TGTGCCAGCAGCTTCGACAGACGAAACATTCAGTACTTC
few	TRBV13	.	TRBJ1-1	CASSGEGNTEAFF	TGTGCCAGCAGCGGGGAGGGGAACACTGAAGCTTTCTTT
.	TRBV5-1	.	TRBJ2-2	CASRVTNTGELFF	TGCGCCAGCAGAGTCACGAACACCGGGGAGCTGTTTTTT
.	TRBV6-6	TRBD1	TRBJ2-2	CASSKGQGAGGELFF	TGTGCCAGCAGTAAGGGACAGGGGGCCGGCGGGGAGCTGTTTTTT
.	TRBV29-1	.	TRBJ1-4	CSVEGSRRGERLFF	TGCAGCGTTGAAGGTAGCAGGAGAGGTGAGAGACTGTTTTTT
once	TRBV12-3/TRBV12-4	.	TRBJ2-3	CASPLRELAKWVSTDTQYF	TGTGCCAGCCCCCTACGGGAACTAGCCAAGTGGGTGAGCACAGATACGCAGTACTTT
.	TRBV7-9	.	TRBJ2-3	CASSPVAPDTQYF	TGTGCCAGCAGCCCGGTGGCCCCAGATACGCAGTATTTT
many	TRBV29-1	.	TRBJ1-1	CSVDPFRGWSTEAFF	TGCAGCGTTGACCCGTTTCGGGGGTGGAGCACTGAAGCTTTCTTT
.	TRBV11-2	.	TRBJ2-7	CACSLDPGEVEQYF	TGTGCCTGCAGCTTAGATCCGGGTGAGGTTGAGCAGTACTTC
.	TRBV11-2	TRBD1	TRBJ2-5	CASSWGQGVVAGERHETQYF	TGTGCCAGCAGCTGGGGACAGGGGGTTGTAGCCGGGGAAAGACATGAAACCCAGTACTTC
.	TRBV28	.	TRBJ2-3	CASTFGGSDTRYF	TGTGCCAGCACTTTCGGCGGGTCAGATACGCGGTATTTT
.	TRBV29-1	.	TRBJ1-4	CNVVAGRMATNGKLFF	TGCAACGTTGTGGCAGGACGAATGGCAACTAATGGAAAACTGTTTTTT
.	TRBV29-1	TRBD2	TRBJ2-5	CSGTGREEETQYF	TGCAGCGGGACTGGCCGGGAGGAAGAGACCCAGTACTTC
.	TRBV5-1	TRBD2	TRBJ2-2	CASSWSGRNTGELLF	TGCGCCAGCAGCTGGAGCGGGAGAAACACCGGGGAGCTGTTATTT
.	TRBV20-1	.	TRBJ2-7	CSATLGGGLVEQNF	TGCAGTGCCACCTTGGGGGGGGGCCTAGTCGAGCAAAACTTC
.	TRBV11-2	TRBD1	TRBJ1-2	CASSLSTGTGYGYAF	TGTGCCAGCAGCCTATCGACAGGGACAGGGTATGGCTACGCCTTC
many	TRBV11-3	TRBD1	TRBJ2-1	CASSPTGTALNNEQFF	TGTGCCAGCAGCCCAACCGGGACAGCTTTAAACAATGAGCAGTTCTTC
.	TRBV6-2/TRBV6-3	.	TRBJ1-6	CASSLDKGGNSPLHF	TGTGCCAGCAGTTTGGACAAGGGCGGTAATTCACCCCTCCACTTT
.	TRBV11-2	.	TRBJ1-1	CASSFQEGSGAFF	TGTGCCAGCAGCTTCCAGGAGGGTTCCGGAGCTTTCTTT
.	TRBV5-1	.	TRBJ1-2	CASSAQTGSYGYTF	TGCGCCAGCAGCGCTCAGACAGGATCATATGGCTACACCTTC
once	TRBV4-2	TRBD2	TRBJ2-3	CARSQGRGDTHYF	TGTGCCAGGAGCCAAGGTCGGGGGGATACGCACTATTTT
.	TRBV11-3	.	TRBJ2-1	CAGSQFGTRERQFF	TGTGCCGGCAGCCAGTTTGGGACACGGGAAAGGCAGTTCTTC
.	TRBV10-3	TRBD1	TRBJ2-5	CAIKGQGPQETQYF	TGTGCCATCAAGGGACAGGGCCCTCAGGAGACCCAGTACTTC
.	TRBV28	TRBD2	TRBJ2-5	CASTPLGASGRSETQYF	TGTGCCAGCACCCCTCTCGGGGCTAGCGGGAGGAGTGAGACCCAGTACTTC
.	TRBV5-8	.	TRBJ1-1	CASSWGGYTEAFF	TGTGCCAGCAGCTGGGGCGGGTACACTGAAGCTTTCTTT
.	TRBV6-1	TRBD1	TRBJ1-5	CAGSGTGRSNQPQHF	TGTGCCGGCAGTGGGACAGGCCGAAGCAATCAGCCTCAGCATTTT
.	TRBV11-2	.	TRBJ2-5	CVSSLQGGTCETQYF	TGTGTCAGCAGCCTACAGGGGGGGACTTGTGAGACCCAGTACTTC
few	TRBV7-9	TRBD2	TRBJ2-3	CASSARLAGGPADTQYF	TGTGCCAGCAGCGCAAGACTAGCGGGAGGGCCCGCAGATACGCAGTATTTT
many	TRBV11-1	TRBD2	TRBJ2-1	CASRQTSGRVGNEQFF	TGTGCCAGCAGGCAAACTAGCGGGAGGGTAGGCAATGAGCAGTTCTTC
.	TRBV11-2	.	TRBJ2-3	CASSLWEGASTDTQYF	TGTGCCAGCAGCTTATGGGAAGGGGCTTCCACAGATACGCAGTATTTT